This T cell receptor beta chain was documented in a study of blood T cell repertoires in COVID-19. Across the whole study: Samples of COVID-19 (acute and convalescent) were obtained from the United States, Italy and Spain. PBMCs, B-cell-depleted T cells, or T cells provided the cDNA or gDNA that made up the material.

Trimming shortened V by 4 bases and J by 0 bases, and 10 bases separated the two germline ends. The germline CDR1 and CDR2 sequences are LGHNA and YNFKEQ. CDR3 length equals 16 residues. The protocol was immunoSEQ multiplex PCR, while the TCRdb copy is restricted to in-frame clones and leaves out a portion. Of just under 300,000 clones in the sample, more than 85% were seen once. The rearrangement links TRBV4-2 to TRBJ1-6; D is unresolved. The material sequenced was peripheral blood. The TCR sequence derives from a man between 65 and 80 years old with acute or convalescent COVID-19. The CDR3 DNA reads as TGTGCCAGCAGCCTTAGCACGAGCTCCTATAATTCACCCCTCCACTTT. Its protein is CASSLSTSSYNSPLHF.